This entry concerns a single TCR beta chain. Its target is not known. Read coverage stops 3 residues before the CDR3 terminus; the germline J gene supplies the remainder. This entry is derived from a study of Tregs in tolerant kidney transplant recipients. Study outcomes and limitations: Some patients' samples used different primers over time, so nucleotide sequences weren't comparable. Biological reproducibility was not directly addressed in this study. Tregs expanded with activated donor B cells seemed most donor-specific. In tolerant patients, donor-specific Tregs outgrew total Tregs, suggesting antigen-driven expansion.

Method: immunoSEQ multiplex PCR; TCRdb's copy keeps in-frame clones and lacks some. Seen in this sample are some 25,000 clones; the ten most common clones hold roughly 3.7%. Recipients received nonmyeloablative bone marrow transplants from related graft donors, with transient mixed chimerism. The germline CDR1 and CDR2 sequences are SGHDT and YYEEEE. The CDR3 extends over 15 amino acids. J lost 2 bases, V lost 4 bases, and 4 bases had no gene match. This chain joins TRBV5-6 and TRBJ2-7; 12 bases are a match to TRBD2. The material sequenced was CD4+ T cells from blood (PBMCs), taken 6 months after the transplant. The TCR comes from a human patient who received a combined kidney and bone marrow transplant. Part of the T cell pool may stem from the graft donor. CDR3 loop: CASSQLAGGTYEQYF. The sequenced CDR3 bases are TGTGCCAGCAGCCAACTAGCGGGGGGAACCTACGAG.